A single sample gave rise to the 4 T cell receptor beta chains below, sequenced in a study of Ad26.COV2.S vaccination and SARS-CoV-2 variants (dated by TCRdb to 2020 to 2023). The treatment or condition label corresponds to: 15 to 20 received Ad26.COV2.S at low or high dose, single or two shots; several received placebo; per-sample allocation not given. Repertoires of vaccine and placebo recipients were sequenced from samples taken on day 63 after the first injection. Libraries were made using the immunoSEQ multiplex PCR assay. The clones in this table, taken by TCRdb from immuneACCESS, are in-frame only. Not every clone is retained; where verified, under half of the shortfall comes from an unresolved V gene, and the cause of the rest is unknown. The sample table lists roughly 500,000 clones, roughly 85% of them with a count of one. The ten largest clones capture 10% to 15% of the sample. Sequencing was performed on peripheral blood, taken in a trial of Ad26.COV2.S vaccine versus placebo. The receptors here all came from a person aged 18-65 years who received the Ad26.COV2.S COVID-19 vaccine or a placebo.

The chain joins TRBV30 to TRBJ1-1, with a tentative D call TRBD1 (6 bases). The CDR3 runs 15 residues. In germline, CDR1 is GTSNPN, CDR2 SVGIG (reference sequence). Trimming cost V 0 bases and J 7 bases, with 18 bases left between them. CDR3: CAWSVTGWGPNEAFF. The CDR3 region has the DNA TGTGCCTGGAGTGTAACCGGCTGGGGGCCGAATGAAGCTTTCTTT.

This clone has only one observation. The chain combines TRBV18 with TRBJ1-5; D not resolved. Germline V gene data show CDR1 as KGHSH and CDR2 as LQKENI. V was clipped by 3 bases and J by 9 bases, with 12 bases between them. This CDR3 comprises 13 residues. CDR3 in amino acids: CASSPDPRPPQHF. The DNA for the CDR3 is TGTGCCAGCTCACCCGACCCGCGACCGCCCCAGCATTTT.

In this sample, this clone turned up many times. In nucleotides, the CDR3 is TGTGCCAGCAGTTTATCCGGACAGGGGAGGAAGCAGTACTTC. Translated, it gives CASSLSGQGRKQYF. The chain has TRBV27 and TRBJ2-7, with 9 bases identical to TRBD1. The V gene end was trimmed by 0 bases and the J gene end by 8 bases; junction bases not matched to a gene: 5. The V gene's germline CDR1 is MNHEY and CDR2 SMNVEV (reference sequence). This CDR3 region has 14 residues.

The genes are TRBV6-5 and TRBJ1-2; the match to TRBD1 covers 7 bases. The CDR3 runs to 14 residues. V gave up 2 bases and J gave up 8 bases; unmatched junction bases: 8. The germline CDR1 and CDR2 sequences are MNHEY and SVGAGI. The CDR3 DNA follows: TGTGCCAGCAGTTACCTCACAGGGGTGGGCGGCTACACCTTC. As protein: CASSYLTGVGGYTF.